These 3 T cell receptor beta chains share one sample of origin, sequenced in a study of early T cells in non-severe SARS-CoV-2 infection. In TCRdb, the 5' RACE reads were re-called with MiXCR into one record per CDR3 protein. The sample has roughly 29,000 distinct CDR3 sequences; more than 3.5% are singletons. Sequencing was performed on whole blood. These receptors came from an adult who was a healthcare worker with PCR-confirmed SARS-CoV-2 infection or an uninfected control (not recorded which).

The sample holds many counts of this clonotype. The J gene is TRBJ2-1, the V gene TRBV7-2; possible D gene TRBD1, 5 bases. V shed 0 bases and J shed 12 bases, with 12 bases lying between them. The CDR3 length is 13 residues. From germline, CDR1 is SGHTA and CDR2 FQGNSA. The CDR3 sequence is CASSLAPGMGQFF. CDR3 DNA: TGTGCCAGCAGCTTAGCCCCAGGGATGGGGCAGTTCTTC.

This clonotype was counted between two and nine times. The rearrangement links TRBV9 to TRBJ2-1; TRBD2 matches at 13 bases. With V trimmed by 4 bases and J by 2 bases, 0 bases remained unmatched. Germline loops: CDR1 SGDLS, CDR2 YYNGEE. The CDR3 spans 15 residues. CDR3 sequence (DNA): TGTGCCAGCAGCACTAGCGGGAGGGCCTACAATGAGCAGTTCTTC. Translated: CASSTSGRAYNEQFF.

The chain carries TRBV4-2 and TRBJ2-7, with TRBD1 identical over 10 bases. The CDR3 has 16 amino acids. V shed 3 bases and J 2 bases; nucleotides not matched to a gene: 7. The germline CDR1 and CDR2 sequences are LGHNA and YNFKEQ. CDR3 sequence reads: CASSHRPGQGTYEQYF. Here the CDR3 DNA reads TGTGCCAGCAGCCACCGCCCGGGACAGGGGACCTACGAGCAGTACTTC.